The 8 T cell receptor beta chains in this list originate from one sample, sequenced in a study of T cell responses to AZD1222 COVID-19 vaccine. The data were produced by immunoSEQ multiplex PCR, yet TCRdb's version contains in-frame clones alone and is incomplete. The table includes about 130,000 clones, roughly 88% detected once. The specimen comprised peripheral blood, sampled on day 0 of MenACWY control vaccination. The receptors here all came from an adult in good health.

The chain combines TRBV11-3 with TRBJ2-3; D gene unclear. Germline V gene lookup returns CDR1 SGHNT and CDR2 YENEEA. There are 13 residues in the CDR3. Trimming removed 7 bases at V and 2 bases at J, with 10 bases between. The CDR3 DNA reads TGTGCCAGCAACTCAAAACACACAGATACGCAGTATTTT. It yields the protein CASNSKHTDTQYF.

The chain uses TRBV4-1 and TRBJ2-7; 9 bases line up with TRBD1. With V trimmed by 3 bases and J by 5 bases, 8 bases remained unmatched. Looked up from germline, CDR1 is MGHRA and CDR2 is YSYEKL. The CDR3 totals 15 residues. CDR3 in DNA: TGCGCCAGCAGCCAGGGGTCTACAGGGGGCGACGAGCAGTACTTC. This sequence encodes CASSQGSTGGDEQYF.

In this sample, this clone turned up once. The chain couples TRBV2 to TRBJ2-3; 7 positions match TRBD1. Losses at the gene ends were 6 bases for V and 1 base for J; bases not matched to a gene: 4. CDR3 length: 14 residues. The germline CDR1 and CDR2 sequences are SNHLY and FYNNEI. The CDR3 region has the DNA TGTGCCAGCAGACTACAGGGGCGCACAGATACGCAGTATTTT. Its translation is CASRLQGRTDTQYF.

The gene calls are TRBV4-3 and TRBJ2-2; D is possibly TRBD1 or TRBD2 (5 bases each). V was clipped by 4 bases and J by 6 bases, with 12 bases between them. CDR1 and CDR2 from the germline V gene are LGHNA and YSLEER. The CDR3 is made up of 14 amino acids. The CDR3 DNA reads TGCGCCAGCAGCCGAGGGACCGCCCCCGGGGAGCTGTTTTTT. Translation: CASSRGTAPGELFF.

V and J are TRBV5-1 and TRBJ2-3, with TRBD1 identical over 9 bases. CDR3 length: 14 residues. Germline V gives CDR1 SGHRS, CDR2 YFSETQ. V was pared by 0 bases and J by 6 bases, with 2 bases of the junction left unmatched. Here the CDR3 reads CASSLDRGHDTQYF. DNA of the CDR3: TGCGCCAGCAGCTTGGACAGGGGGCATGATACGCAGTATTTT.

The chain combines TRBV24-1 with TRBJ2-2; D is undetermined. The germline gives CDR1 KGHDR, CDR2 SFDVKD. CDR3 length: 12 amino acids. V was clipped by 3 bases and J by 6 bases, with 4 bases between them. As DNA, the CDR3 is TGTGCCACCAGTGATGGTCCCGGGGAGCTGTTTTTT. Protein sequence: CATSDGPGELFF.

The chain uses TRBV10-3 and TRBJ2-1; 8 nucleotides agree with TRBD1. Trimming at V came to 8 bases and at J to 4 bases, leaving 7 bases not matched to a gene. This CDR3 contains 14 residues. Germline assignment: CDR1 ENHRY and CDR2 SYGVKD. The CDR3 sequence is CAIGLTGGYNEQFF. The CDR3 coding sequence is TGTGCCATCGGGCTAACAGGGGGTTACAATGAGCAGTTCTTC.

V gene TRBV25-1 combines with J gene TRBJ1-1; D perhaps matches TRBD1 (6 bases). V was trimmed by 3 bases and J by 5 bases, leaving 16 bases between them. CDR1 MGHDK and CDR2 SYGVNS come from the germline V gene. The CDR3 has 15 residues. The CDR3, as DNA: TGTGCCAGCAGTGAGGTGGCGGGGGCGAAGACTGAAGCTTTCTTT. Encoded protein: CASSEVAGAKTEAFF.